The rows below give T cell receptor beta chains drawn from one sample of a study of T cell responses to AZD1222 COVID-19 vaccine. TCRdb's copy holds only in-frame clones and misses some; the assay was immunoSEQ multiplex PCR. Of more than 95,000 clones listed, roughly 91% are singletons. The input for sequencing was peripheral blood, taken on day 0 of AZD1222 vaccination. All receptors derive from an adult in good health. CDR3s include the opening cysteine and the closing phenylalanine or tryptophan. D genes are given only for firm matches. Size values are once, few and many counts, or a class for expanded clones, and some rows have none.

d_call,clone_size,j_call,v_call,cdr3_aa,cdr3_nt
-,-,TRBJ1-2,TRBV12-5,CASGFHWADHGYTF,TGTGCTAGTGGCTTTCACTGGGCAGACCATGGCTACACCTTC
TRBD2,-,TRBJ2-4,TRBV28,CASSLTSGRVAKNIQYF,TGTGCCAGCAGTTTGACTAGCGGGAGGGTTGCCAAAAACATTCAGTACTTC
-,-,TRBJ2-6,TRBV5-1,CASSPAGTPGANVLTF,TGCGCCAGCAGCCCCGCGGGTACCCCTGGGGCCAACGTCCTGACTTTC
TRBD1,-,TRBJ1-5,TRBV20-1,CSASQYGQAGELSNQPQHF,TGCAGTGCTAGTCAATATGGACAGGCCGGGGAGTTGAGCAATCAGCCCCAGCATTTT
TRBD1,-,TRBJ1-1,TRBV19,CASSFGTVVSDTEAFF,TGTGCCAGTAGTTTTGGGACAGTGGTTTCGGACACTGAAGCTTTCTTT
-,-,TRBJ1-4,TRBV15,CATSKSRGSTNEKLFF,TGTGCCACCAGCAAAAGCAGGGGCTCGACTAATGAAAAACTGTTTTTT
TRBD2,-,TRBJ2-3,TRBV5-1,CASRASGFTDTQYF,TGCGCCAGCAGGGCTAGCGGGTTCACAGATACGCAGTATTTT
TRBD2,once,TRBJ2-7,TRBV5-1,CASSPLGGSSHEQYF,TGCGCCAGCAGCCCCCTAGGCGGGAGTTCCCACGAGCAGTACTTC
TRBD1,-,TRBJ1-1,TRBV28,CASSLGQGWREAFF,TGTGCCAGCAGTTTGGGACAGGGATGGAGGGAAGCTTTCTTT
TRBD1,few,TRBJ2-7,TRBV7-2,CASSSTGGRDEQYF,TGTGCCAGCAGCTCGACAGGGGGCAGGGACGAGCAGTACTTC
TRBD2,-,TRBJ2-3,TRBV5-1,CASSPRDRGTSGSLADTQYF,TGCGCCAGCAGCCCCCGGGACAGGGGGACTAGCGGGAGTCTTGCAGATACGCAGTATTTT
TRBD1,-,TRBJ1-2,TRBV2,CASLSRDSYGYTF,TGTGCCAGTCTCAGCCGGGACAGTTATGGCTACACCTTC
-,-,TRBJ2-4,TRBV27,CASSFGQGSAKNIQYF,TGTGCCAGCAGTTTTGGTCAGGGGTCGGCCAAAAACATTCAGTACTTC
-,-,TRBJ1-4,TRBV15,CATSRDLGATNEKLFF,TGTGCCACCAGCAGAGATTTAGGGGCAACTAATGAAAAACTGTTTTTT